The next 4 T cell receptor beta chains were all read from a single sample in a study of siplizumab effects on memory and regulatory T cells. The data were produced by immunoSEQ multiplex PCR, yet TCRdb's version contains in-frame clones alone and is incomplete. The table lists about 100,000 clones, about 95% of them singletons. Sequenced sample: non-Treg CD4+ T cells sorted from blood. The source is a human donor in good health.

The genes are TRBV6-6 and TRBJ2-3, with TRBD1 matching 9 bases. Looked up from germline, CDR1 is MNHNY and CDR2 is SVGAGI (reference sequence). Trimming cost V 6 bases and J 4 bases; bases outside gene matches: 8. The CDR3 has 15 amino acids. The CDR3 region is CASSLGGTGSDTQYF. The CDR3, as DNA: TGTGCCAGCAGCTTGGGGGGGACAGGGTCAGATACGCAGTATTTT.

The chain combines TRBV9 with TRBJ2-5, with D possibly being TRBD1 (6 bases). The CDR3 extends over 16 amino acids. Trimming removed 0 bases at V and 5 bases at J, with 17 bases between. Germline V lookup: CDR1 SGDLS, CDR2 YYNGEE. CDR3 DNA sequence: TGTGCCAGCAGCGTAGTTGGGACACTGTTTATGGAGACCCAGTACTTC. It codes for CASSVVGTLFMETQYF.

The rearrangement uses TRBV10-1 and TRBJ2-7; 11 bases align to TRBD2. V gave up 6 bases and J gave up 4 bases; unmatched junction bases: 2. The CDR3 has 13 residues. From germline, CDR1 is WNHNN and CDR2 SYGVQD (reference sequence). CDR3 in amino acids: CASSPSGGYEQYF. The CDR3 DNA reads as TGCGCCAGCAGCCCTAGCGGGGGGTACGAGCAGTACTTC.

The rearrangement uses TRBV12-5 and TRBJ2-1, with 9 bases matching TRBD1. Germline CDR1 and CDR2: LGHNT and FRNRAP. V was clipped by 0 bases and J by 11 bases; unmatched bases: 14. The CDR3 contains 17 residues. The CDR3 protein is CASGLVRQGEGTMKQFF. DNA for the CDR3: TGTGCTAGTGGTTTGGTAAGACAGGGGGAAGGGACAATGAAGCAGTTCTTC.